A single T cell receptor (beta chain) is shown here with its context. Its antigen remains unknown. One junction end disagrees with the germline gene, perhaps due to a read error. The data were obtained in a study of OX40 agonist ivuxolimab in advanced cancers. Study-wide context: Ivuxolimab doses were 0.01, 0.1, 0.3, 1.5, 3 or 10 mg/kg every 2 weeks. Study findings and constraints: Compared with CD4+, CD8+ T cells on average had more expanded clones. Still undetermined is the antigen specificity of the expanded peripheral T cells.

Using immunoSEQ multiplex PCR, the repertoire was profiled, and TCRdb retains in-frame clones only, with some absent. The table has about 65,000 clones, around 90% seen once. There are 12 residues in the CDR3. Germline-derived CDR1 and CDR2 are PRHDT and FYEKMQ (reference sequence). This receptor was taken from an adult with an advanced solid tumor such as melanoma, head and neck, liver or kidney cancer. This sequence joins TRBV13 and TRBJ1-4; D may be TRBD1 (5 bases). The sample in question was CD4+ or CD8+ T cells sorted from blood, obtained in a trial of the OX40 agonist ivuxolimab. This CDR3 is CASSLGSGRGIF. CDR3 in DNA: TGTGCCAGCAGCTTAGGGTCCGGGCGGGGGATTTTT.